The 12 T cell receptor beta chains below were found in one sample sequenced in a study of regulatory T cells in long-lasting Graves disease. As to time point: persistent/refractory GD, antithyroid drugs over 5 years with positive TRAb. The TCR library was made from RNA that had been extracted from PBMCs in TRIzol. TCR beta libraries were built with iRepertoire HTBI primers and Arm-PCR of CDR3 regions. TCRdb re-derived calls from the multiplex PCR reads in MiXCR, one entry per CDR3 protein. Here the sample spans around 400,000 distinct CDR3 sequences, roughly 21% being singletons. The starting material was peripheral blood mononuclear cells (PBMCs), obtained when the disease was refractory, from a patient treated with antithyroid drugs. All receptors come from a female donor with Graves disease.

The V gene is TRBV29-1, the J gene TRBJ1-1, with a tentative D call TRBD1 (5 bases). The germline gives CDR1 SQVTM, CDR2 ANQGSEA. Between the trimmed V and J ends, which lost 2 bases and 7 bases, there was a span of 20 bases. The CDR3 covers 15 residues. This chain's CDR3 is CSVETPPGGDSEAFF. The CDR3 DNA is TGCAGCGTTGAAACCCCCCCCGGGGGGGATAGTGAAGCTTTCTTT.

This clonotype was recorded many times. The chain has TRBV30 and TRBJ2-7; a possible D gene is TRBD1 (6 bases). The CDR3 is 13 residues long. The V gene lost 1 base and the J gene lost 3 bases, with 10 bases spanning the gap. The germline V gene encodes CDR1 GTSNPN and CDR2 SVGIG (reference sequence). The chain's CDR3 is CAWSADSNYEQYF. CDR3 in DNA: TGTGCCTGGAGTGCGGACAGTAACTACGAGCAGTACTTC.

The chain links TRBV6-5 to TRBJ2-7; D unclear. V lost 4 bases to trimming and J lost 3 bases, with 13 bases between them. Germline V gives CDR1 MNHEY, CDR2 SVGAGI. The CDR3 has 14 residues. CDR3 residues: CASSSREVNYEQYF. The CDR3 bases are TGTGCCAGCAGTTCGCGAGAGGTAAACTACGAGCAGTACTTC.

This clonotype was recorded at least ten times. The chain is built from TRBV6-1 and TRBJ1-5; 9 positions match TRBD1. The V and J ends lost 2 bases and 7 bases, in that order; junction bases with no gene match: 12. The CDR3 runs 17 residues. CDR1 is MNHNS, CDR2 SASEGT, per germline. CDR3 loop: CASSEHRGPGDLQPQHF. The DNA of the CDR3 is TGTGCCAGCAGTGAACACAGGGGGCCCGGGGATTTACAGCCCCAGCATTTT.

There are many counts of this clonotype. The chain combines TRBV2 with TRBJ2-7; 12 bases align to TRBD2. Germline CDR1 SNHLY, CDR2 FYNNEI. The CDR3 is 14 residues long. V lost 5 bases and J lost 3; bases outside the gene matches: 2. CDR3 residues: CASSTTSGSYEQYF. CDR3 coding DNA: TGTGCCAGCAGTACGACTAGCGGGAGCTACGAGCAGTACTTC.

This clonotype was detected a few times. The chain joins TRBV2 to TRBJ2-1; no reliable D call. Germline V gives CDR1 SNHLY, CDR2 FYNNEI. There are 15 residues in the CDR3. The V and J ends lost 3 bases and 0 bases respectively, with 9 bases between them. For the CDR3, the DNA is TGTGCCAGCAGTGACCTCGGATACTCCTACAATGAGCAGTTCTTC. This codes for CASSDLGYSYNEQFF.

This clonotype was recorded many times. DNA of the CDR3: TGTGCCAGCAGGCCGACGACAGGGCCGTTGGGGCAGCCCCAGCATTTT. This gives the protein CASRPTTGPLGQPQHF. The genes are TRBV27 and TRBJ1-5; TRBD1 aligns across 7 bases. After removal of 6 bases from V and 7 bases from J, the junction contained 15 bases not matched to a gene. CDR1 and CDR2 from the germline V gene are MNHEY and SMNVEV (reference sequence). The CDR3 is 16 residues long.

This clonotype was recorded at least ten times. This chain connects TRBV20-1 to TRBJ1-1; TRBD1 matches 9 bases. Germline assignment: CDR1 DFQATT and CDR2 SNEGSKA (reference sequence). The CDR3 is 15 residues long. J was trimmed by 2 bases and V by 3 bases; bases with no gene match: 7. This CDR3 reads CSASDDRGTNTEAFF. In nucleotides, the CDR3 is TGCAGTGCTAGTGATGACAGGGGGACCAACACTGAAGCTTTCTTT.

This clonotype was seen a handful of times. The chain couples TRBV7-9 to TRBJ2-5; D possibly corresponds to TRBD1 (6 bases). V lost 1 base and J 4 bases, leaving 10 bases between the germline ends. Germline lookup yields CDR1 SEHNR and CDR2 FQNEAQ (reference sequence). This CDR3 is built from 14 residues. The CDR3 DNA is TGTGCCAGCAGCTTAGTTGAGACAGGAGAGACCCAGTACTTC. This translates into CASSLVETGETQYF.

The rearrangement uses TRBV9 and TRBJ1-3; possible D gene TRBD1, 5 bases. Germline V gene sequence: CDR1 SGDLS, CDR2 YYNGEE. The CDR3 loop spans 15 amino acids. Trimming removed 3 bases at V and 1 base at J, with 11 bases between. In nucleotides, the CDR3 is TGTGCCAGCAGCGGGACACGGACTTCTGGAAACACCATATATTTT. Translation: CASSGTRTSGNTIYF.

This clonotype was detected many times. V is TRBV2 and J is TRBJ2-7; maybe TRBD2 (5 bases). The CDR3 extends over 18 amino acids. From germline, CDR1 is SNHLY and CDR2 FYNNEI. V was shortened by 0 bases and J by 4 bases, with 22 bases between the two germline ends. The CDR3 spells CASSEAAVRLGVRYEQYF. CDR3 bases: TGTGCCAGCAGTGAAGCGGCAGTCCGGCTCGGGGTTAGGTACGAGCAGTACTTC.

This rearrangement joins TRBV27 to TRBJ2-5; 7 bases match TRBD1. Judging by the DNA end, TRBJ2-1 fits better; the J call may be wrong. CDR3 length: 14 residues. Germline V gene data show CDR1 as MNHEY and CDR2 as SMNVEV (reference sequence). Written as DNA, the CDR3 is TGTGCCAGCAGTTTAGCGACAGGGCTACCTGAGCAGTTCTTC. Translating gives CASSLATGLPEQFF.